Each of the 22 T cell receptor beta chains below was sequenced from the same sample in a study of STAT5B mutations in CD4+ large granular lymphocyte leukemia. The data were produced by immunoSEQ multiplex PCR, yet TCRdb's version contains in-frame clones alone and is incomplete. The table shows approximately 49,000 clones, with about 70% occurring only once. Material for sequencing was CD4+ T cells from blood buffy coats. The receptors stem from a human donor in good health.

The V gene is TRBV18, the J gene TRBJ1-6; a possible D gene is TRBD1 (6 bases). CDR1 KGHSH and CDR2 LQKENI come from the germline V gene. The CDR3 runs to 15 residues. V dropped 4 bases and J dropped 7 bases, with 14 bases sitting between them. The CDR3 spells CASSQDSSRNSPLHF. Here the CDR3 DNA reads TGTGCCAGCTCACAGGACAGTTCACGAAATTCACCCCTCCACTTT.

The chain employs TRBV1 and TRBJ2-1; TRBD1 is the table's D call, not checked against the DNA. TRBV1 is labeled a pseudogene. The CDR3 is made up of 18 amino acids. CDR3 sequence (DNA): TGCACCAGCAGCCCCAAGGTAGCAGGGCCAGGAGCACACAATGAGCAGTTCTTC. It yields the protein CTSSPKVAGPGAHNEQFF.

The CDR3 coding sequence is TGTGCCAGCAGTGGCCTCCGGGGGGCGGGAGAGACCCAGTACTTC. Translated, it gives CASSGLRGAGETQYF. This chain connects TRBV2 to TRBJ2-5, with a tentative D call TRBD2 (7 bases). V lost 4 bases, J lost 4 bases, and 16 bases lay in between. Germline V gene data show CDR1 as SNHLY and CDR2 as FYNNEI. This CDR3 is 15 amino acids long.

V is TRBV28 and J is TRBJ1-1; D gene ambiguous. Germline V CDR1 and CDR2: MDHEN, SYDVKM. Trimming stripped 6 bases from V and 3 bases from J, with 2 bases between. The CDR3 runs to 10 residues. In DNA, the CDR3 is TGTGCCAGCAGCCACACTGAAGCTTTCTTT. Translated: CASSHTEAFF.

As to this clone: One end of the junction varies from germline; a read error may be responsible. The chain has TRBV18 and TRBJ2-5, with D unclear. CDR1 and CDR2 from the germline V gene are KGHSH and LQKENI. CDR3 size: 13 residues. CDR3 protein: CASSPPPQETQYF. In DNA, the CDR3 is TGTGCCAGCTCCCCACCCCCTCAAGAGACCCAGTACTTC. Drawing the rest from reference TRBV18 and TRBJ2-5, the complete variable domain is NAGVMQNPRHLVRRRGQEARLRCSPMKGHSHVYWYRQLPEEGLKFMVYLQKENIIDESGMPKERFSAEFPKEGPSILRIQQVVRGDSAAYFCASSPPPQETQYFGPGTRLLVL.

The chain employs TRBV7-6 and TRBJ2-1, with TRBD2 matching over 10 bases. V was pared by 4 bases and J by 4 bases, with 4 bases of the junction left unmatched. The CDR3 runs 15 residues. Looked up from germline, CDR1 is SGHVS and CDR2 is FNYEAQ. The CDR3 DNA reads TGTGCCAGCAGCTCGTCTAGCGGGGGTTACAATGAGCAGTTCTTC. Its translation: CASSSSSGGYNEQFF.

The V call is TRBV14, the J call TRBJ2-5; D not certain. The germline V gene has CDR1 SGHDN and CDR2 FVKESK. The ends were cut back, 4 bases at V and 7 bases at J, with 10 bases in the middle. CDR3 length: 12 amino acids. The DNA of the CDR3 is TGTGCCAGCAGCCTGGGCTTCTCGACCCAGTACTTC. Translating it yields CASSLGFSTQYF.

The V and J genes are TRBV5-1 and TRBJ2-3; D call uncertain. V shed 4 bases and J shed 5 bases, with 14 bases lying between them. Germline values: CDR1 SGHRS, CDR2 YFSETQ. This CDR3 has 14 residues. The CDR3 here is CASSPDRLGDTQYF. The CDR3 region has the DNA TGCGCCAGCAGCCCGGATCGACTGGGAGATACGCAGTATTTT. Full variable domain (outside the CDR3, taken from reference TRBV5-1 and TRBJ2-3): KAGVTQTPRYLIKTRGQQVTLSCSPISGHRSVSWYQQTPGQGLQFLFEYFSETQRNKGNFPGRFSGRQFSNSRSEMNVSTLELGDSALYLCASSPDRLGDTQYFGPGTRLTVL.

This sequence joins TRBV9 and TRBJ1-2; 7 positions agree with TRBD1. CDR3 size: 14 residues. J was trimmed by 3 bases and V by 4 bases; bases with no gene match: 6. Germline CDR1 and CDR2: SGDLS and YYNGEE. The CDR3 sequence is CASSLTGEHYGYTF. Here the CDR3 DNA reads TGTGCCAGCAGCTTAACAGGGGAACACTATGGCTACACCTTC.

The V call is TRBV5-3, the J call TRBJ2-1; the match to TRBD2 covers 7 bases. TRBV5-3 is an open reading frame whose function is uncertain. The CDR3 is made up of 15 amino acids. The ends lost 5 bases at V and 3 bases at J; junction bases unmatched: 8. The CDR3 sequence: CARRTNRDYYNEQFF. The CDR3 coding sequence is TGTGCCAGAAGGACGAACCGGGACTACTACAATGAGCAGTTCTTC.

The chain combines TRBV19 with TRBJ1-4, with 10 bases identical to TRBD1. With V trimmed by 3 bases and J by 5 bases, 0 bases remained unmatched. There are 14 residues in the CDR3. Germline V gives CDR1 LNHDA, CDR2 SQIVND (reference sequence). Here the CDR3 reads CASSMGQGNEKLFF. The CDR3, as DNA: TGTGCCAGTAGTATGGGACAGGGGAATGAAAAACTGTTTTTT.

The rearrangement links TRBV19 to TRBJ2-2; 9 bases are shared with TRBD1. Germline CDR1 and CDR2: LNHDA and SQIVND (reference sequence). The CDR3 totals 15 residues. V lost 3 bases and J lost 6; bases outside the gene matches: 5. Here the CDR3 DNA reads TGTGCCAGTAGTATTACCGGGACAGGGTCCGGGGAGCTGTTTTTT. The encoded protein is CASSITGTGSGELFF.

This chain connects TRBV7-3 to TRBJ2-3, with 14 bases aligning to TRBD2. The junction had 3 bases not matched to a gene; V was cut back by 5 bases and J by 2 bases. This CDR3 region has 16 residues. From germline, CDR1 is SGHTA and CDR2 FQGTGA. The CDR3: CASSPGLAGATDTQYF. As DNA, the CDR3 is TGTGCCAGCAGCCCGGGACTAGCGGGGGCCACAGATACGCAGTATTTT.

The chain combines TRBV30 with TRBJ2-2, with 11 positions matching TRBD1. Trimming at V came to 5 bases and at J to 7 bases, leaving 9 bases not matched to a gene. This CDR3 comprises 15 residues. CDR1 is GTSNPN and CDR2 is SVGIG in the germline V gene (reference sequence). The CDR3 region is CAWSTGQGAFGELFF. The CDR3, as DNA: TGTGCCTGGTCCACCGGACAGGGGGCCTTCGGGGAGCTGTTTTTT.

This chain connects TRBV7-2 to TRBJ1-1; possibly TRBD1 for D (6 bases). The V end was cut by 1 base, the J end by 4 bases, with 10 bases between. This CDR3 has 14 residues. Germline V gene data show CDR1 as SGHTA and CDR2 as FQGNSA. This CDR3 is CASSLGGAITEAFF. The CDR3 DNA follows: TGTGCCAGCAGCTTAGGGGGGGCAATCACTGAAGCTTTCTTT.

CDR3 nucleotides: TGTGCCAGCAGCTCCACCGTGGCAGATACGCAGTATTTT. Translation gives CASSSTVADTQYF. The chain employs TRBV9 and TRBJ2-3; no firm D call. The CDR3 is made up of 13 amino acids. Germline V gives CDR1 SGDLS, CDR2 YYNGEE. Trimming left V 4 bases short and J 4 bases short, with 10 bases between.

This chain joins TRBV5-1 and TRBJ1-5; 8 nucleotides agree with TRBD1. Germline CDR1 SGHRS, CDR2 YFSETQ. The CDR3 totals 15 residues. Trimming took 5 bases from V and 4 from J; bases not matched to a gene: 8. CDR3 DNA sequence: TGCGCCAGCAGTATTCAGGGGGCTGGAAATCAGCCCCAGCATTTT. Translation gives CASSIQGAGNQPQHF.

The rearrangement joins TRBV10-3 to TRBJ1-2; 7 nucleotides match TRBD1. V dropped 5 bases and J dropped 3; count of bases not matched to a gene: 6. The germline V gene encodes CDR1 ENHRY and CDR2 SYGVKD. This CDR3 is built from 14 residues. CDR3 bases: TGTGCCATCAGTAGTGGGGACAGAGACTATGGCTACACCTTC. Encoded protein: CAISSGDRDYGYTF.

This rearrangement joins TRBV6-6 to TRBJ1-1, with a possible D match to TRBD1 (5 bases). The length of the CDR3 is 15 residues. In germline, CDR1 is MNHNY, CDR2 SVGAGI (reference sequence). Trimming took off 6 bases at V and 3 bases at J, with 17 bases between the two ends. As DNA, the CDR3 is TGTGCCAGCAGCCAGGGCCGGTTGGGGGACACTGAAGCTTTCTTT. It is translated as CASSQGRLGDTEAFF.

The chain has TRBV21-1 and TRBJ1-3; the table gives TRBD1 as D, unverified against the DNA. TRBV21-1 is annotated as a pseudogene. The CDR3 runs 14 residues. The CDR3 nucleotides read TGTGCCAGCAGTAAACAAAACTCTGGAAACACCATATATTTT. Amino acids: CASSKQNSGNTIYF.

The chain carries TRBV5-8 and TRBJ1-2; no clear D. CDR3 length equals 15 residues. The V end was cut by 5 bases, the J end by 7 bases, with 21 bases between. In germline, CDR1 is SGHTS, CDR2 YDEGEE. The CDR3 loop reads CASRKNRGGLGGYTF. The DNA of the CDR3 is TGTGCCAGCAGAAAAAATCGGGGAGGGCTAGGTGGCTACACCTTC.

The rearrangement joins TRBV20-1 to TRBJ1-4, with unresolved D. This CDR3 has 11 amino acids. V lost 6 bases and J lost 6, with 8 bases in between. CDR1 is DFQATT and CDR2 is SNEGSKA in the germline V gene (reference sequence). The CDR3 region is CSARDDEKLFF. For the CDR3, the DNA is TGCAGTGCCCGGGATGATGAAAAACTGTTTTTT.